A selection of T cell receptor beta chains follows, all from one sample in a study of CD8+ T cells in alopecia areata. Sequenced by immunoSEQ multiplex PCR; TCRdb stores in-frame clones only, minus some. The table includes under 300,000 clones, around 64% detected once. This specimen was CD4+ T cells sorted from blood, taken around week 54, from a patient treated with tofacitinib. These receptors all stem from a human donor with alopecia areata. CDR3s include the opening cysteine and the closing phenylalanine or tryptophan.

v_call	j_call	cdr3_aa
TRBV5-1	TRBJ2-3	CASSLRGLGTDTQYF
TRBV29-1	TRBJ1-1	CSARWGGNTEAFF
TRBV7-2	TRBJ2-3	CASSLGRGDTQYF
TRBV19	TRBJ1-2	CASSYRTANYGYTF
TRBV4-1	TRBJ2-7	CASSLRDRGPYEQYF
TRBV30	TRBJ2-4	CAWRSGRLAKNIQYF
TRBV27	TRBJ2-6	CASSTKGVQRANVLTF
TRBV7-9	TRBJ2-1	CASSLGQYNEQFF
TRBV29-1	TRBJ1-2	CSVTGRDSRYGYTF
TRBV14	TRBJ1-1	CASSSYGLPAFF
TRBV2	TRBJ2-3	CASKTTGTSVGTDTQYF
TRBV4-3	TRBJ1-6	CASSQERGNSPLHF
TRBV6-5	TRBJ1-1	CASSYSGQGVTEAFF
TRBV5-6	TRBJ1-3	CASSRTVSGNTIYF
TRBV7-9	TRBJ2-3	CATRSLLAEGTDTQYF
TRBV30	TRBJ2-5	CAWSPMPGTGLGETQYF
TRBV13	TRBJ1-4	CASLMKISSEKLFF
TRBV10-3	TRBJ1-4	CAIRQGLNEKLFF
TRBV20-1	TRBJ1-1	CSARGNTEAFF
TRBV10-3	TRBJ2-6	CAIGSRQPSGANVLTF
TRBV6-1	TRBJ2-5	CASSLRVRLETQYF
TRBV30	TRBJ2-7	CAWTGTGYEQYF